A selection of T cell receptor beta chains follows, all from one sample in a study of T cell repertoires in cytomegalovirus infection. Their antigens remain unidentified. TCRdb used MiXCR to reprocess the reads, holding one entry per CDR3 protein. The data contain about half a million distinct CDR3 sequences, more than 40% of them singletons. The material sequenced was cultured PBMCs, taken from culture after CMV antigen stimulation. The receptors were gathered from a human donor in good health (CMV status not recorded). Some clones in this sample may be carry-over from other donors' samples. CDR3s include the opening cysteine and the closing phenylalanine or tryptophan. A row's size may be missing; if present it is once, few, many or a size class.

v_gene: TRBV6-6
j_gene: TRBJ1-5
abundance: NA
CDR3aa: CASTLEMTGASNQPQHF

v_gene: TRBV12-3/TRBV12-4
j_gene: TRBJ2-7
abundance: few
CDR3aa: CASRELAGEQYF

v_gene: TRBV7-2
j_gene: TRBJ2-5
abundance: few
CDR3aa: CASSPGLAGFRETQYF

v_gene: TRBV7-3
j_gene: TRBJ1-2
abundance: NA
CDR3aa: CASSFSRLNYGYTF

v_gene: TRBV7-2
j_gene: TRBJ2-3
abundance: NA
CDR3aa: CASSLDGNVGTQYF

v_gene: TRBV12-5
j_gene: TRBJ2-7
abundance: few
CDR3aa: CASGSGTSGDEQYF

v_gene: TRBV6-1
j_gene: TRBJ1-4
abundance: few
CDR3aa: CASSGAATNEKLFF

v_gene: TRBV7-9
j_gene: TRBJ1-6
abundance: few
CDR3aa: CASSSALGRISPLHF

v_gene: TRBV6-1
j_gene: TRBJ2-5
abundance: NA
CDR3aa: CASSTTRDSTETQYF

v_gene: TRBV11-3
j_gene: TRBJ2-1
abundance: many
CDR3aa: CASSGDSSYNEQFF

v_gene: TRBV18
j_gene: TRBJ2-1
abundance: NA
CDR3aa: CASSPGTVTYNEQFF

v_gene: TRBV13
j_gene: TRBJ2-1
abundance: NA
CDR3aa: CASSLMISRSYNEQFF

v_gene: TRBV12-3/TRBV12-4
j_gene: TRBJ2-3
abundance: NA
CDR3aa: CASRNGYRGDTQYF

v_gene: TRBV19
j_gene: TRBJ2-5
abundance: NA
CDR3aa: CASGPGSKETQYF

v_gene: TRBV7-2
j_gene: TRBJ2-6
abundance: few
CDR3aa: CASSFMGGRANVLTF

v_gene: TRBV11-2
j_gene: TRBJ1-3
abundance: NA
CDR3aa: CASSFRNSGNTIYF

v_gene: TRBV7-9
j_gene: TRBJ2-1
abundance: NA
CDR3aa: CASGRGLGGPSGNEQFF

v_gene: TRBV7-2
j_gene: TRBJ2-7
abundance: NA
CDR3aa: CASSPDRGAEQYF

v_gene: TRBV7-9
j_gene: TRBJ1-1
abundance: few
CDR3aa: CASTPQGNTEAFF

v_gene: TRBV25-1
j_gene: TRBJ1-5
abundance: NA
CDR3aa: CASSEYDPGPQHF

v_gene: TRBV5-4
j_gene: TRBJ2-1
abundance: NA
CDR3aa: CASSLGTSGWSSYNEQFF

v_gene: TRBV19
j_gene: TRBJ1-5
abundance: NA
CDR3aa: CASSPRDQSNQPQHF

v_gene: TRBV12-3/TRBV12-4
j_gene: TRBJ1-2
abundance: few
CDR3aa: CASSSSSAANYGYTF

v_gene: TRBV4-1
j_gene: TRBJ1-1
abundance: NA
CDR3aa: CASSQTFPRLGSGTEAFF

v_gene: TRBV7-2
j_gene: TRBJ2-7
abundance: few
CDR3aa: CASSLRSYYEQYF

v_gene: TRBV28
j_gene: TRBJ2-5
abundance: NA
CDR3aa: CASSSLKGPRGTQYF

v_gene: TRBV4-2
j_gene: TRBJ2-1
abundance: few
CDR3aa: CASSRRVADSYNEQFF

v_gene: TRBV7-2
j_gene: TRBJ2-7
abundance: few
CDR3aa: CASSLPSSGESSYEQYF

v_gene: TRBV7-2
j_gene: TRBJ2-1
abundance: few
CDR3aa: CASSLHGKSSYNEQFF

v_gene: TRBV12-3/TRBV12-4
j_gene: TRBJ2-3
abundance: NA
CDR3aa: CASTLTSGSSADTQYF

v_gene: TRBV7-8
j_gene: TRBJ2-2
abundance: few
CDR3aa: CASSLGVRPLTGELFF

v_gene: TRBV11-2
j_gene: TRBJ2-1
abundance: NA
CDR3aa: CASSPAALGNEQFF

v_gene: TRBV6-2/TRBV6-3
j_gene: TRBJ1-5
abundance: few
CDR3aa: CASSYQGWLQHF

v_gene: TRBV20-1
j_gene: TRBJ1-6
abundance: NA
CDR3aa: CSATLGGGSSPLHF

v_gene: TRBV7-2
j_gene: TRBJ2-7
abundance: few
CDR3aa: CASSLRRGQGPYEQYF

v_gene: TRBV6-6
j_gene: TRBJ1-3
abundance: once
CDR3aa: CASTTTTFGGNTIYF

v_gene: TRBV7-8
j_gene: TRBJ1-5
abundance: NA
CDR3aa: CASSTDREQPQHF

v_gene: TRBV7-9
j_gene: TRBJ2-7
abundance: few
CDR3aa: CASSLSPGRGRVSYEQYF

v_gene: TRBV6-6
j_gene: TRBJ2-7
abundance: NA
CDR3aa: CASSYWDRGYEQYF

v_gene: TRBV15
j_gene: TRBJ2-7
abundance: NA
CDR3aa: CATSRDLGEQQYF

v_gene: TRBV7-9
j_gene: TRBJ2-7
abundance: few
CDR3aa: CASSSGQGLRGAEQYF

v_gene: TRBV5-1
j_gene: TRBJ2-1
abundance: NA
CDR3aa: CASSSRDSWSNEQFF

v_gene: TRBV12-3/TRBV12-4
j_gene: TRBJ1-1
abundance: once
CDR3aa: CASSFGMFTEAFF

v_gene: TRBV5-1
j_gene: TRBJ1-6
abundance: NA
CDR3aa: CASSRDRANSPLHF

v_gene: TRBV7-9
j_gene: TRBJ1-6
abundance: NA
CDR3aa: CASSPLMMAEGEPLHF

v_gene: TRBV6-1
j_gene: TRBJ2-3
abundance: few
CDR3aa: CASTPGYFTDTQYF

v_gene: TRBV19
j_gene: TRBJ2-7
abundance: NA
CDR3aa: CASSKGYSYEQYF

v_gene: TRBV7-2
j_gene: TRBJ1-1
abundance: NA
CDR3aa: CASSLGGRGEAFF

v_gene: TRBV7-2
j_gene: TRBJ2-7
abundance: NA
CDR3aa: CASSPHPGAYEQYF

v_gene: TRBV27
j_gene: TRBJ2-1
abundance: NA
CDR3aa: CASAYLRFERDKSYNEQFF

v_gene: TRBV7-9
j_gene: TRBJ2-2
abundance: NA
CDR3aa: CASSLVDPRERNTGELFF

v_gene: TRBV7-8
j_gene: TRBJ2-5
abundance: many
CDR3aa: CASSLREGSGETQYF